Following are 26 T cell receptor beta chains from one sample sequenced in a study of T cells after yellow fever vaccination. TCRdb passed the 5' RACE reads through MiXCR, listing each CDR3 protein once. The sample holds some 670,000 distinct CDR3 sequences; over 9% are singletons and the top ten take approximately 15%. Sequences were derived from PBMCs, sampled on the day of the yellow fever booster vaccination. These receptor sequences come from a young man who received the YFV17D yellow fever vaccine.

The chain carries TRBV6-2 or TRBV6-3 and TRBJ1-1; no firm D call. Germline loops: CDR1 MNHEY, CDR2 SVGEGT. V was shortened by 4 bases and J by 1 base, with 10 bases between the two germline ends. CDR3 size: 14 residues. The CDR3 here is CASSLTPTNTEAFF. The CDR3 DNA sequence: TGTGCCAGCAGTTTAACCCCTACGAACACTGAAGCTTTCTTT.

This clonotype was observed a handful of times. This rearrangement joins TRBV19 to TRBJ2-1, with 11 bases fitting TRBD2. In germline, CDR1 is LNHDA, CDR2 SQIVND (reference sequence). J lost 7 bases, V lost 4 bases, and 6 bases had no gene match. This CDR3 region has 15 residues. The DNA for the CDR3 is TGTGCCAGTAGTAAAACTAGCGGGAGAGGGAATGAGCAGTTCTTC. It encodes CASSKTSGRGNEQFF.

The chain couples TRBV3-1 to TRBJ2-1, with TRBD2 matching 10 bases. Germline values: CDR1 LGHDT, CDR2 YNNKEL (reference sequence). The V segment lost 3 bases and the J segment 7 bases; nucleotides outside the gene matches: 18. CDR3 length: 19 residues. DNA for the CDR3: TGTGCCAGCAGCCATACCGGCGACATGGGACTAGCGAGAGAAAATGAGCAGTTCTTC. Translated: CASSHTGDMGLARENEQFF.

J is TRBJ2-7 and V is TRBV5-6, with D possibly matching TRBD1 (5 bases). The CDR3 runs 17 residues. Deletions cut 4 bases from V and 2 bases from J, with 22 bases between. The germline CDR1 and CDR2 sequences are SGHDT and YYEEEE. CDR3 coding DNA: TGTGCCAGCAGCCCCGCCCTAACAGGTCTAAATACCTACGAGCAGTACTTC. It specifies CASSPALTGLNTYEQYF. Looking up the rest from reference TRBV5-6 and TRBJ2-7 gives the full variable domain: DAGVTQSPTHLIKTRGQQVTLRCSPKSGHDTVSWYQQALGQGPQFIFQYYEEEERQRGNFPDRFSGHQFPNYSSELNVNALLLGDSALYLCASSPALTGLNTYEQYFGPGTRLTVT.

The chain employs TRBV5-1 and TRBJ1-2; D possibly corresponds to TRBD1 (5 bases). Trimming cost V 0 bases and J 7 bases, with 13 bases left between them. This CDR3 spans 14 amino acids. CDR1 SGHRS and CDR2 YFSETQ come from the germline V gene. CDR3: CASSLGQGSSGYTF. CDR3 DNA sequence: TGCGCCAGCAGCTTGGGGCAGGGTTCCTCTGGCTACACCTTC. Drawing the rest from reference TRBV5-1 and TRBJ1-2, the complete variable domain is KAGVTQTPRYLIKTRGQQVTLSCSPISGHRSVSWYQQTPGQGLQFLFEYFSETQRNKGNFPGRFSGRQFSNSRSEMNVSTLELGDSALYLCASSLGQGSSGYTFGSGTRLTVV.

This clonotype was detected a few times. The chain carries TRBV6-4 and TRBJ2-3; no definite D call. This CDR3 has 12 amino acids. Germline CDR1 reads MRHNA; CDR2 reads SNTAGT. V lost 7 bases, J lost 1 base, and 6 bases lay in between. The CDR3 is CASKDGTDTQYF. CDR3 DNA: TGTGCCAGCAAGGACGGCACAGATACGCAGTATTTT.

Only a few counts were recorded for this clonotype. J is TRBJ2-5 and V is TRBV11-2; the D call may be TRBD1 or TRBD2 (5 bases each). Germline CDR1 SGHAT, CDR2 FQNNGV. V lost 0 bases and J 2 bases, leaving 13 bases between the germline ends. This CDR3 is built from 16 residues. The CDR3 loop is CASSLDGAALQETQYF. The CDR3 DNA sequence: TGTGCCAGCAGCTTAGACGGGGCGGCGTTACAAGAGACCCAGTACTTC.

Only a few counts were recorded for this clonotype. This chain uses TRBV5-1 with TRBJ2-1; a possible D gene is TRBD2 (6 bases). Per germline, CDR1 SGHRS and CDR2 YFSETQ. The CDR3 loop spans 19 amino acids. The V end lost 6 bases, the J end lost 6 bases, and 31 bases lay between the germline ends. Written as DNA, the CDR3 is TGCGCCAGCACCCGTGGGGGATCGGCGGGGAACGCCGAATTCAATGAGCAGTTCTTC. Translated: CASTRGGSAGNAEFNEQFF.

V usage is TRBV6-2 or TRBV6-3 and J usage is TRBJ1-1; no clear D. The germline V gene has CDR1 MNHEY and CDR2 SVGEGT. This CDR3 is built from 14 residues. Between the trimmed V and J ends, which lost 4 bases and 0 bases, there was a span of 9 bases. The CDR3 region has the DNA TGTGCCAGCAGTTCTGCAGGCTTGAACACTGAAGCTTTCTTT. Amino acids: CASSSAGLNTEAFF.

The chain combines TRBV20-1 with TRBJ2-1, with no clear D. CDR3 length: 12 residues. V shed 1 base and J shed 8 bases, with 9 bases lying between them. Germline V lookup: CDR1 DFQATT, CDR2 SNEGSKA (reference sequence). CDR3 sequence reads: CSARVGSHEQFF. Here the CDR3 DNA reads TGCAGTGCTAGAGTAGGGTCCCATGAGCAGTTCTTC.

There are a few counts of this clonotype. V is TRBV7-6 and J is TRBJ2-1; 14 bases match TRBD2. J lost 2 bases, V lost 2 bases, and 8 bases had no gene match. The CDR3 runs to 19 residues. Germline V gene data show CDR1 as SGHVS and CDR2 as FNYEAQ. The CDR3 is CASSLLGTSGSSAYNEQFF. For the CDR3, the DNA is TGTGCCAGCAGCTTATTAGGGACTAGCGGGAGTTCCGCCTACAATGAGCAGTTCTTC. The full variable domain, with the rest looked up from reference TRBV7-6 and TRBJ2-1, is GAGVSQSPRYKVTKRGQDVALRCDPISGHVSLYWYRQALGQGPEFLTYFNYEAQQDKSGLPNDRFSAERPEGSISTLTIQRTEQRDSAMYRCASSLLGTSGSSAYNEQFFGPGTRLTVL.

V gene TRBV12-3 or TRBV12-4 combines with J gene TRBJ2-1; maybe TRBD2 (5 bases). This CDR3 is 14 amino acids long. V shed 6 bases and J shed 4 bases, with 13 bases lying between them. The CDR3 nucleotides read TGTGCCAGCAGCCTCACTAGGATGTACAATGAGCAGTTCTTC. Translation gives CASSLTRMYNEQFF.

V gene TRBV20-1 combines with J gene TRBJ2-5, with TRBD2 matching 8 bases. The junction had 5 bases not matched to a gene; V was cut back by 6 bases and J by 2 bases. The CDR3 loop spans 13 amino acids. CDR1 and CDR2 (germline): DFQATT, SNEGSKA (reference sequence). The CDR3 is CSAPGTRQETQYF. Written as DNA, the CDR3 is TGCAGTGCCCCCGGGACTAGGCAAGAGACCCAGTACTTC.

This clonotype was seen only a few times. Mismatch with germline at one junction end may stem from a read error. This chain joins TRBV12-3 or TRBV12-4 and TRBJ2-7; 12 positions agree with TRBD1. CDR3 length: 14 amino acids. The DNA for the CDR3 is TGTGCCAGCAACCCGGGACAGGGGGCCCGGGGAGTACACTTC. This gives the protein CASNPGQGARGVHF.

A few counts support this clonotype. The V call is TRBV7-2, the J call TRBJ2-3, with a tentative D call TRBD1 (7 bases). Germline CDR1 reads SGHTA; CDR2 reads FQGNSA. The V gene lost 5 bases and the J gene lost 6 bases, with 15 bases spanning the gap. The CDR3 spans 14 residues. The CDR3 protein is CASSNQGGMDTQYF. The CDR3 bases are TGTGCCAGCAGCAACCAGGGGGGTATGGATACGCAGTATTTT.

The table lists this clonotype with a few counts. V gene TRBV28 combines with J gene TRBJ2-7, with 11 bases identical to TRBD1. Germline V gene data show CDR1 as MDHEN and CDR2 as SYDVKM. Trimming at V came to 6 bases and at J to 1 base, leaving 5 bases not matched to a gene. CDR3 length: 15 residues. The CDR3 bases are TGTGCCAGCAGCAAGGACAGGGGGCCATCCTACGAGCAGTACTTC. This encodes CASSKDRGPSYEQYF.

This clonotype was seen a few times. CDR3 sequence (DNA): TGTGCCAGCAGCCTCCCGGGACAGGGGTATTCACCCCTCCACTTT. Protein: CASSLPGQGYSPLHF. The chain recombines TRBV4-2 with TRBJ1-6; TRBD1 matches 10 bases. The germline gives CDR1 LGHNA, CDR2 YNFKEQ. The ends lost 4 bases at V and 8 bases at J; junction bases unmatched: 5. CDR3 length: 15 residues.

This clonotype came up many times. The chain links TRBV12-3 or TRBV12-4 to TRBJ2-3, with TRBD2 matching over 14 bases. V dropped 4 bases and J dropped 4; count of bases not matched to a gene: 4. The CDR3 runs 16 residues. CDR3: CASSSSGLAGADTQYF. Written as DNA, the CDR3 is TGTGCCAGCAGTTCGTCGGGACTAGCGGGAGCAGATACGCAGTATTTT.

This clonotype was seen ten or more times. The chain employs TRBV6-4 and TRBJ2-1, with 11 bases aligning to TRBD2. The J segment lost 8 bases and the V segment lost 3 bases, leaving 6 bases of the junction unmatched. The CDR3 is made up of 15 amino acids. Germline V lookup: CDR1 MRHNA, CDR2 SNTAGT. The CDR3 DNA reads TGTGCCAGCAGTGAGCGTCTAGCGGGAGGATATGAGCAGTTCTTC. As protein: CASSERLAGGYEQFF.

In its sample, this clonotype was seen a few times. The chain is built from TRBV5-4 and TRBJ2-1, with no clear D. Germline-derived CDR1 and CDR2 are SGHNT and YYREEE (reference sequence). The CDR3 consists of 16 residues. Trimming shortened V by 4 bases and J by 6 bases, and 20 bases separated the two germline ends. CDR3: CASSLLVTRKTNEQFF. DNA of the CDR3: TGTGCCAGCAGCCTACTGGTGACCCGCAAAACCAATGAGCAGTTCTTC.

This clonotype was counted many times. The rearrangement joins TRBV18 to TRBJ2-5; D perhaps matches TRBD1 (6 bases). The CDR3 is made up of 13 amino acids. Germline CDR1 reads KGHSH; CDR2 reads LQKENI. V was cut by 3 bases and J by 5 bases, with 10 bases left in between. This CDR3 is CASSPGRGETQYF. CDR3 in DNA: TGTGCCAGCTCACCTGGAAGGGGGGAGACCCAGTACTTC.

This clonotype was detected a few times. The genes are TRBV7-8 and TRBJ2-5; the match to TRBD2 covers 8 bases. There are 15 residues in the CDR3. Trimming cost V 5 bases and J 4 bases; bases outside gene matches: 9. Germline lookup yields CDR1 SGHVS and CDR2 FQNEAQ. CDR3 sequence: CASSRGGAGVETQYF. In nucleotides, the CDR3 is TGTGCCAGCAGCCGGGGGGGGGCCGGTGTAGAGACCCAGTACTTC.

This sequence joins TRBV6-2 or TRBV6-3 and TRBJ2-4; a possible D gene is TRBD2 (5 bases). The CDR3 has 15 amino acids. Deletions cut 4 bases from V and 1 base from J, with 11 bases between. CDR1 and CDR2 from the germline V gene are MNHEY and SVGEGT. This chain's CDR3 is CASSSLGVAKNIQYF. The CDR3 DNA sequence: TGTGCCAGCAGTTCTCTCGGGGTGGCCAAAAACATTCAGTACTTC.

This clonotype showed up just a few times. The chain has TRBV4-3 and TRBJ2-7; TRBD2 might be the D (6 bases). The V end lost 0 bases, the J end lost 4 bases, and 10 bases lay between the germline ends. Germline V CDR1 and CDR2: LGHNA, YSLEER. The CDR3 runs 14 residues. The CDR3 DNA follows: TGCGCCAGCAGCCAAGATGCGGGACTTTACGAGCAGTACTTC. This encodes CASSQDAGLYEQYF.

This clonotype was picked up many times. The gene calls are TRBV6-5 and TRBJ2-5; D is undetermined. The CDR3 totals 17 residues. Trimming left V 2 bases short and J 5 bases short, with 21 bases between. Germline-derived CDR1 and CDR2 are MNHEY and SVGAGI. The CDR3 nucleotides are TGTGCCAGCAGTTACAGTCCCTCGACTCGCCCGTCCGAGACCCAGTACTTC. It yields the protein CASSYSPSTRPSETQYF.

This clonotype was seen a handful of times. The chain uses TRBV4-3 and TRBJ2-1, with 9 bases identical to TRBD2. The V gene end was trimmed by 3 bases and the J gene end by 1 base; junction bases not matched to a gene: 7. Germline assignment: CDR1 LGHNA and CDR2 YSLEER. This CDR3 is 17 amino acids long. CDR3 nucleotides: TGCGCCAGCAGCCAGAGAGCGGGAGGCCCATCCTACAATGAGCAGTTCTTC. As protein: CASSQRAGGPSYNEQFF.